A selection of T cell receptor beta chains follows, all from one sample in a study of T cell responses to AZD1222 COVID-19 vaccine. This table comes from immunoSEQ multiplex PCR, and its TCRdb copy is limited to in-frame clones, with some not included. The sample lists 110,000 to 150,000 clones; about 90% were seen once. The sample here was peripheral blood, taken 28 days after the second AZD1222 dose. The receptors shown here come from an adult who received the AZD1222 COVID-19 vaccine. Both conserved end residues are part of each CDR3. D genes are given only for firm matches. Clone size is given for some rows only: seen once, a few or many times, or a class if the clone is expanded.

J: TRBJ1-2; V: TRBV19; D: .; length: 14; size: .; DNA: TGTGCCAGTAGTCCCAGAGGGGGGGACGCTGGCTACACCTTC; CDR3: CASSPRGGDAGYTF
J: TRBJ2-1; V: TRBV7-6; D: .; length: 15; size: .; DNA: TGTGCCAGCAGCTTAAGAACAGGGTTACGGAATGAGCAGTTCTTC; CDR3: CASSLRTGLRNEQFF
J: TRBJ2-7; V: TRBV6-6; D: .; length: 13; size: .; DNA: TGTGCCAGCAGTAACGCGCCGTCCTACGAGCAGTACTTC; CDR3: CASSNAPSYEQYF
J: TRBJ1-6; V: TRBV6-5; D: .; length: 16; size: .; DNA: TGTGCCAGCAGTTACGGCGGACGCTTGAGAGGTTCACCCCTCCACTTT; CDR3: CASSYGGRLRGSPLHF
J: TRBJ2-1; V: TRBV11-3; D: .; length: 14; size: .; DNA: TGTGCCAGCAGCTTGCGGGAAGGGGCGAATGAGCAGTTCTTC; CDR3: CASSLREGANEQFF
J: TRBJ1-2; V: TRBV19; D: TRBD1; length: 13; size: .; DNA: TGTGCCAGTAGTAGCGGGACAGTCGGCGGCTACACCTTC; CDR3: CASSSGTVGGYTF
J: TRBJ2-1; V: TRBV19; D: TRBD2; length: 15; size: .; DNA: TGTGCCAGTAGTCTACTAGCGGGACCCAACAGTGAGCAGTTCTTC; CDR3: CASSLLAGPNSEQFF
J: TRBJ1-2; V: TRBV29-1; D: .; length: 15; size: once; DNA: TGCAGCGTTGAAGGGGCGGGGGGCAGGAGCTATGGCTACACCTTC; CDR3: CSVEGAGGRSYGYTF
J: TRBJ1-5; V: TRBV19; D: .; length: 13; size: .; DNA: TGTGCCAGTAGTATAACAGACAATCAGCCCCAGCATTTT; CDR3: CASSITDNQPQHF
J: TRBJ1-4; V: TRBV7-9; D: .; length: 14; size: .; DNA: TGTGCCAGCAGCTTAGTTGCAGCGGATGAAAAACTGTTTTTT; CDR3: CASSLVAADEKLFF
J: TRBJ2-5; V: TRBV25-1; D: TRBD2; length: 16; size: once; DNA: TGTGCCAGCAGTGAACCCCGGACTAGCGAGCAAGAGACCCAGTACTTC; CDR3: CASSEPRTSEQETQYF
J: TRBJ1-1; V: TRBV28; D: .; length: 13; size: .; DNA: TGTGCCAGCAGTTTCAGTGGGGGCTATGAAGCTTTCTTT; CDR3: CASSFSGGYEAFF
J: TRBJ1-3; V: TRBV18; D: .; length: 16; size: .; DNA: TGTGCCAGCTCACCATCTGGGGGTAACGGTGGAAACACCATATATTTT; CDR3: CASSPSGGNGGNTIYF
J: TRBJ2-3; V: TRBV7-8; D: TRBD2; length: 20; size: .; DNA: TGTGCCAGCAGCAGCAGACCGGGACTAGCGGGGACCTATCTACTTCATACGCAGTATTTT; CDR3: CASSSRPGLAGTYLLHTQYF
J: TRBJ2-5; V: TRBV29-1; D: .; length: 13; size: .; DNA: TGCAGCTACCGTCCAGGGATGAGAGAGACCCAGTACTTC; CDR3: CSYRPGMRETQYF
J: TRBJ1-3; V: TRBV7-9; D: .; length: 16; size: .; DNA: TGTGCCAGCAGCTTAGGAGGAGTAGACTCTGGAAACACCATATATTTT; CDR3: CASSLGGVDSGNTIYF
J: TRBJ2-3; V: TRBV9; D: TRBD2; length: 18; size: .; DNA: TGTGCCAGCAGCGGGGGACTAGCGGGAGGCTCCAGCACAGATACGCAGTATTTT; CDR3: CASSGGLAGGSSTDTQYF
J: TRBJ2-3; V: TRBV3-1/TRBV3-2; D: TRBD2; length: 16; size: .; DNA: TGTGCCAGCAGCCAGGGACTAGCGGGCCGCACAGATACGCAGTATTTT; CDR3: CASSQGLAGRTDTQYF
J: TRBJ2-1; V: TRBV12-5; D: .; length: 11; size: .; DNA: TGTGCTAGTGGCGCAGGTCATGAGCAGTTCTTC; CDR3: CASGAGHEQFF
J: TRBJ1-5; V: TRBV28; D: .; length: 17; size: .; DNA: TGTGCCAGCAGTTCGGGTATGACACAATATAGCAATCAGCCCCAGCATTTT; CDR3: CASSSGMTQYSNQPQHF
J: TRBJ1-2; V: TRBV7-3; D: .; length: 13; size: .; DNA: TGTGCCAGCAGCCTCACAGGCCTCTATGGCTACACCTTC; CDR3: CASSLTGLYGYTF
J: TRBJ1-4; V: TRBV5-4; D: .; length: 14; size: .; DNA: TGTGCCAGCAGCTTCAGAGGGGCTAATGAAAAACTGTTTTTT; CDR3: CASSFRGANEKLFF
J: TRBJ1-2; V: TRBV10-2; D: .; length: 13; size: .; DNA: TGCGCCAGCAGTGAATCCAAGCCCTATGGCTACACCTTC; CDR3: CASSESKPYGYTF
J: TRBJ1-1; V: TRBV9; D: .; length: 14; size: .; DNA: TGTGCCAGCAGCGGAGACCCTCTAGCCACTGAAGCTTTCTTT; CDR3: CASSGDPLATEAFF
J: TRBJ2-1; V: TRBV7-2; D: .; length: 14; size: .; DNA: TGTGCCAGCAGCTTAGGCCAGGGGAGTATTGAGCAGTTCTTC; CDR3: CASSLGQGSIEQFF
J: TRBJ2-7; V: TRBV9; D: TRBD2; length: 13; size: once; DNA: TGTGCCAGCAGCCTGGACGGGGGGAGGGAGCAGTACTTC; CDR3: CASSLDGGREQYF
J: TRBJ2-3; V: TRBV5-1; D: TRBD2; length: 16; size: .; DNA: TGCGCCAGCAGCTCCGGACTAGCGGGGTTCACAGATACGCAGTATTTT; CDR3: CASSSGLAGFTDTQYF
J: TRBJ2-2; V: TRBV23-1; D: .; length: 14; size: .; DNA: TGCGCCAGCCCCGTGGCGAGCGGCACCGGGGAGCTGTTTTTT; CDR3: CASPVASGTGELFF
J: TRBJ1-5; V: TRBV13; D: TRBD1; length: 14; size: once; DNA: TGTGCCAGCAGCACTGGACAGGGCCGTTATCCCCAGCATTTT; CDR3: CASSTGQGRYPQHF
J: TRBJ2-2; V: TRBV18; D: .; length: 14; size: few; DNA: TGTGCCAGCTCATTGCGGGACTCAGGCGGGGAGCTGTTTTTT; CDR3: CASSLRDSGGELFF
J: TRBJ1-2; V: TRBV2; D: .; length: 15; size: .; DNA: TGTGCCAGCAGTGAAGATGGCAGGCCCCGGTATGGCTACACCTTC; CDR3: CASSEDGRPRYGYTF
J: TRBJ2-3; V: TRBV6-5; D: .; length: 15; size: .; DNA: TGTGCCAGCAGTTTACAGGGCTCTAGCACAGATACGCAGTATTTT; CDR3: CASSLQGSSTDTQYF
J: TRBJ1-2; V: TRBV19; D: TRBD1; length: 10; size: .; DNA: TGTGCGACAGGGAACTATGGCTACACCTTC; CDR3: CATGNYGYTF
J: TRBJ1-6; V: TRBV2; D: .; length: 13; size: .; DNA: TGTGCCAGCAGCAGCTCCTATAATTCACCCCTCCACTTT; CDR3: CASSSSYNSPLHF
J: TRBJ2-7; V: TRBV12-3/TRBV12-4; D: .; length: 13; size: .; DNA: TGTGCCAGCAGTACGATAAGCCCCTACGAGCAGTACTTC; CDR3: CASSTISPYEQYF
J: TRBJ1-1; V: TRBV4-3; D: .; length: 14; size: .; DNA: TGCGCCAGCAGCCCCACAGCCTGGAACACTGAAGCTTTCTTT; CDR3: CASSPTAWNTEAFF
J: TRBJ2-5; V: TRBV28; D: TRBD1; length: 15; size: .; DNA: TGTGCCAGCAGTTTCCCCTGGACAGGGTCTGAGACCCAGTACTTC; CDR3: CASSFPWTGSETQYF
J: TRBJ1-5; V: TRBV2; D: TRBD1; length: 14; size: .; DNA: TGTGCCAGCAGTGAGAGGGGGCGAGGGCAGCCCCAGCATTTT; CDR3: CASSERGRGQPQHF
J: TRBJ1-6; V: TRBV10-3; D: TRBD1; length: 16; size: .; DNA: TGTGCCATCAGTGACCCGGGACAGGGGAGTGGTTCACCCCTCCACTTT; CDR3: CAISDPGQGSGSPLHF
J: TRBJ2-2; V: TRBV7-9; D: .; length: 16; size: .; DNA: TGTGCCAGCAGCTTATGGGCGTCAGGCTTCACCGGGGAGCTGTTTTTT; CDR3: CASSLWASGFTGELFF
J: TRBJ2-7; V: TRBV4-1; D: TRBD1; length: 14; size: .; DNA: TGCGCCAGCAGCCAAGGGACAGGAAACTACGAGCAGTACTTC; CDR3: CASSQGTGNYEQYF
J: TRBJ1-5; V: TRBV9; D: TRBD1; length: 16; size: .; DNA: TGTGCCAGCAGCCCGGGGACAGGGGGCAGGAATCAGCCCCAGCATTTT; CDR3: CASSPGTGGRNQPQHF
J: TRBJ1-1; V: TRBV2; D: TRBD1; length: 15; size: .; DNA: TGTGCCAGCACGAAGGACAGGGGGGCGAACACTGAAGCTTTCTTT; CDR3: CASTKDRGANTEAFF
J: TRBJ1-4; V: TRBV18; D: .; length: 16; size: .; DNA: TGTGCCAGCTCACCATCGGCAGGACTCCCCTTGGGGGAACTGTTTTTT; CDR3: CASSPSAGLPLGELFF
J: TRBJ2-7; V: TRBV5-4; D: TRBD2; length: 15; size: .; DNA: TGTGCCAGCAGCTTGAACCTAGCGGGACCCTACGAGCAGTACTTC; CDR3: CASSLNLAGPYEQYF
J: TRBJ2-1; V: TRBV9; D: TRBD2; length: 15; size: .; DNA: TGTGCCAGCAGCGTAGACGGGAGGAGCTACAATGAGCAGTTCTTC; CDR3: CASSVDGRSYNEQFF
J: TRBJ2-7; V: TRBV28; D: TRBD1; length: 17; size: .; DNA: TGTGCCAGCAGCCGCGCGTCAAGACAGGGGATTACCTACGAGCAGTACTTC; CDR3: CASSRASRQGITYEQYF
J: TRBJ2-2; V: TRBV18; D: .; length: 15; size: .; DNA: TGTGCCAGCTCACCTATGACGGTGAACACCGGGGAGCTGTTTTTT; CDR3: CASSPMTVNTGELFF
J: TRBJ1-5; V: TRBV19; D: .; length: 12; size: .; DNA: TGTGCCAGTCGTTTAGGCGGGGAGCCCCAGCATTTT; CDR3: CASRLGGEPQHF
J: TRBJ1-3; V: TRBV6-5; D: .; length: 16; size: .; DNA: TGTGCCAGCAGTTACTCCGCCGGGCTCGGAGGAAACACCATATATTTT; CDR3: CASSYSAGLGGNTIYF
J: TRBJ2-2; V: TRBV9; D: TRBD2; length: 16; size: .; DNA: TGTGCCAGCAGCGGTAGTAGCGGGAGCGTGGTCGGGGAGCTGTTTTTT; CDR3: CASSGSSGSVVGELFF
J: TRBJ2-3; V: TRBV28; D: TRBD2; length: 17; size: few; DNA: TGTGCCAGCAGTCCACCGGGACTAGCGGGGCTCACAGATACGCAGTATTTT; CDR3: CASSPPGLAGLTDTQYF
J: TRBJ2-1; V: TRBV7-8; D: TRBD1; length: 16; size: .; DNA: TGTGCCAGCAGCTTAACAGGGGGCAACACCTACAATGAGCAGTTCTTC; CDR3: CASSLTGGNTYNEQFF
J: TRBJ1-1; V: TRBV5-1; D: TRBD1; length: 16; size: .; DNA: TGCGCCAGCAGCGCAAGGACAGGGGCAGAAGGCACTGAAGCTTTCTTT; CDR3: CASSARTGAEGTEAFF
J: TRBJ2-7; V: TRBV7-2; D: TRBD1; length: 14; size: .; DNA: TGTGCCAGCAGCTTAGTTACAGGGGTAAGCGAGCAGTACTTC; CDR3: CASSLVTGVSEQYF